Shown below are 8 T cell receptor beta chains from a single sample sequenced in a study of T cells expressing NK-cell markers (dated by TCRdb to 2020 to 2022). Library preparation used 5' RACE. The sequencer listed for this sample is Illumina HiSeq 2000. TCRdb reprocessed the reads, so every CDR3 protein sequence counts as one entry and DNA is not shown. The sample has about 540,000 distinct CDR3 sequences on record. The ten largest account for around 4% of the sample. The sequencing input was blood T cells: a sorted CD56 or NKG2C T cell subset, CD4+ or CD8+ T cells, or bulk PBMC T cells (not recorded which). These receptors were taken from a man aged 18 to 35 in good health. Donor details come from another sample of the same person, matched by shared clones.

The chain uses TRBV28 and TRBJ2-7. The CDR3 runs to 14 residues. Looked up from germline, CDR1 is MDHEN and CDR2 is SYDVKM. The CDR3 loop reads CASSLSRVDYEQYF.

This chain joins TRBV12-3 or TRBV12-4 and TRBJ2-1; TCRdb proposes TRBD1, but this gene call is untestable without DNA. There are 17 residues in the CDR3. Here the CDR3 reads CASSSSIPGGSYNEQFF.

The rearrangement joins TRBV11-2 to TRBJ2-7; TCRdb designates TRBD2, a call that cannot be tested without DNA. CDR3 length: 16 amino acids. CDR1 is SGHAT and CDR2 is FQNNGV in the germline V gene. CDR3 protein: CASSRKVGLADHEQYF.

This chain connects TRBV27 to TRBJ1-4. The CDR3 has 15 residues. CDR1 is MNHEY and CDR2 is SMNVEV in the germline V gene (reference sequence). CDR3 sequence reads: CASSLTGPTNEKLFF. Based on the CDR3 plus reference TRBV27 and TRBJ1-4, the full variable domain is EAQVTQNPRYLITVTGKKLTVTCSQNMNHEYMSWYRQDPGLGLRQIYYSMNVEVTDKGDVPEGYKVSRKEKRNFPLILESPSPNQTSLYFCASSLTGPTNEKLFFGSGTQLSVL.

V and J are TRBV12-3 or TRBV12-4 and TRBJ2-1; TCRdb's D gene call, TRBD1, goes unchecked for lack of DNA. The CDR3 spans 18 residues. The CDR3 sequence is CASSFRHGSRVPYNEQFF.

The V call is TRBV5-1, the J call TRBJ2-7; TCRdb picks TRBD1, but there is no DNA to check that call. CDR1 and CDR2 (germline): SGHRS, YFSETQ. The CDR3 consists of 14 residues. The CDR3: CASSLEQGFGEQYF. Together with reference TRBV5-1 and TRBJ2-7, the CDR3 gives the full variable domain: KAGVTQTPRYLIKTRGQQVTLSCSPISGHRSVSWYQQTPGQGLQFLFEYFSETQRNKGNFPGRFSGRQFSNSRSEMNVSTLELGDSALYLCASSLEQGFGEQYFGPGTRLTVT.

The chain uses TRBV11-3 and TRBJ1-1; as DNA is missing, the TRBD1 call by TCRdb cannot be tested. Germline V lookup: CDR1 SGHNT, CDR2 YENEEA. The CDR3 spans 14 residues. CDR3 sequence reads: CASSLAPPGTGAFF.

This chain uses TRBV10-3 with TRBJ2-3; the TCRdb D gene call, TRBD1, has no DNA to confirm it. CDR3 size: 13 residues. CDR1 and CDR2 from the germline V gene are ENHRY and SYGVKD. The CDR3 is CAISPGTADTQYF.